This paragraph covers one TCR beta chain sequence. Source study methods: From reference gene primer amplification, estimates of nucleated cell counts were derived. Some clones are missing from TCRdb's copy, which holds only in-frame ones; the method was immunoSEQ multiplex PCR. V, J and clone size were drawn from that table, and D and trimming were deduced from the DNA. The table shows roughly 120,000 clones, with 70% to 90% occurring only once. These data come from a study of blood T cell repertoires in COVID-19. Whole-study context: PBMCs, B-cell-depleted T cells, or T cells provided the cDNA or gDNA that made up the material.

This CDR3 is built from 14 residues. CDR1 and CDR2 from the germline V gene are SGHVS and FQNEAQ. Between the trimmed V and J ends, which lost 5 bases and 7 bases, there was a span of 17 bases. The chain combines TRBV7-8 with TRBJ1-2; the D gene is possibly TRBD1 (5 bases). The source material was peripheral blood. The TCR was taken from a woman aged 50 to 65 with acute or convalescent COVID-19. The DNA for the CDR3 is TGTGCCAGCAGCATACAGACGACAGAAGGTGGCTACACCTTC. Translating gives CASSIQTTEGGYTF.